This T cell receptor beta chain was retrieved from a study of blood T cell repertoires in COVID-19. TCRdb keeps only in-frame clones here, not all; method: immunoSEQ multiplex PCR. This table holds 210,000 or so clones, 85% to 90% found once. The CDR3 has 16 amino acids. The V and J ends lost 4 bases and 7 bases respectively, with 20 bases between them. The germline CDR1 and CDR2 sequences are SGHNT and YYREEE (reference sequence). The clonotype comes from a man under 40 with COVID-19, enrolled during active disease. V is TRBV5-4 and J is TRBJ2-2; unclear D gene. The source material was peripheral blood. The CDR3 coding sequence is TGTGCCAGCAGCCATTACAAGATATTCGCCCGCGGGGAGCTGTTTTTT. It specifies CASSHYKIFARGELFF.